This passage covers 19 T cell receptor beta chains from one sample sequenced in a study of blood T cell repertoires in COVID-19 (dated by TCRdb to the early 2020s). The protocol used for the library was the immunoSEQ multiplex PCR assay. The immuneACCESS repertoire file appears here via TCRdb, limited to in-frame rearrangements. These files lack a portion of the clones; in checked studies, under half of the deficit traces to unresolved V genes, and the cause of the others is not known. In this sample the table shows some 100,000 clones, around 78% of which occur a single time. The ten largest clones represent 15% to 20% of the sample. Specimen: peripheral blood. Receptors originate from a woman aged 55 to 70 with acute or convalescent COVID-19.

The rearrangement uses TRBV27 and TRBJ1-5; D is uncertain. V gave up 5 bases and J gave up 5 bases, with 10 bases separating them. Germline assignment: CDR1 MNHEY and CDR2 SMNVEV (reference sequence). There are 13 residues in the CDR3. The CDR3 DNA reads as TGTGCCAGCAGTCCCCGACGGGATCAGCCCCAGCATTTT. Protein sequence: CASSPRRDQPQHF.

The chain employs TRBV2 and TRBJ1-6; D may be TRBD1 (6 bases). CDR3 length: 15 amino acids. Trimming took 6 bases from V and 3 from J, leaving 12 bases between them. CDR1 and CDR2 (germline): SNHLY, FYNNEI. CDR3 DNA: TGTGCCAGCAGCCAAGGGGGAAGCTATAATTCACCCCTCCACTTT. It codes for CASSQGGSYNSPLHF.

The V and J genes are TRBV5-1 and TRBJ2-5; possible D gene TRBD2, 5 bases. Between the trimmed V and J ends, which lost 3 bases and 5 bases, there was a span of 14 bases. The CDR3 is made up of 14 amino acids. CDR1 and CDR2 (germline): SGHRS, YFSETQ. The CDR3 region has the DNA TGCGCCAGCAGCTCCCCCGGCAGAGGGGAGACCCAGTACTTC. Protein product: CASSSPGRGETQYF.

The V call is TRBV24-1, the J call TRBJ2-3, with 10 bases that match TRBD1. V gave up 3 bases and J gave up 2 bases; unmatched junction bases: 7. CDR1 is KGHDR, CDR2 SFDVKD, per germline. This CDR3 comprises 17 residues. CDR3 sequence: CATSDRPGTGATDTQYF. As DNA, the CDR3 is TGTGCCACCAGTGATCGCCCCGGGACAGGGGCCACAGATACGCAGTATTTT.

This rearrangement joins TRBV2 to TRBJ2-1; D unclear. The CDR3 sequence is 14 residues long. Trimming took 1 base from V and 10 from J, leaving 14 bases between them. CDR1 is SNHLY and CDR2 is FYNNEI in the germline V gene. CDR3 in DNA: TGTGCCAGCAGTGAAGGAACCCGGCGGTTAGAGCAGTTCTTC. This gives the protein CASSEGTRRLEQFF. Using reference TRBV2 and TRBJ2-1 for the parts outside the CDR3, the full variable domain is EPEVTQTPSHQVTQMGQEVILRCVPISNHLYFYWYRQILGQKVEFLVSFYNNEISEKSEIFDDQFSVERPDGSNFTLKIRSTKLEDSAMYFCASSEGTRRLEQFFGPGTRLTVL.

V is TRBV5-1 and J is TRBJ1-5; 7 nucleotides agree with TRBD1. J gave up 0 bases and V 4 bases, and 7 bases lay outside the gene matches. Germline-derived CDR1 and CDR2 are SGHRS and YFSETQ. The CDR3 runs to 16 residues. CDR3 sequence (DNA): TGCGCCAGCAGCACCGGGGGACAGTATAGCAATCAGCCCCAGCATTTT. As protein: CASSTGGQYSNQPQHF.

V usage is TRBV7-2 and J usage is TRBJ2-1; D unclear. Germline-derived CDR1 and CDR2 are SGHTA and FQGNSA. V was cut by 5 bases and J by 0 bases, with 11 bases left in between. The CDR3 spans 15 residues. The CDR3 DNA follows: TGTGCCAGCAGCCCCCTACGTAGCTCCTACAATGAGCAGTTCTTC. It specifies CASSPLRSSYNEQFF.

This sequence joins TRBV29-1 and TRBJ1-4, with D maybe TRBD1 (5 bases). CDR3 length: 14 amino acids. With 7 bases removed from V and 0 bases from J, the gap between germline ends came to 12 bases. Looked up from germline, CDR1 is SQVTM and CDR2 is ANQGSEA. Here the CDR3 reads CSASFRATNEKLFF. CDR3 coding DNA: TGCAGCGCTTCGTTCAGGGCAACTAATGAAAAACTGTTTTTT.

In regard to this clone: Given the absence of the conserved phenylalanine or tryptophan at the CDR3 end, a read error is likely. The limits of the CDR3 on the DNA are not certain, so only TCRdb's listed CDR3 is given. The chain uses TRBV3-1 (or the pseudogene TRBV3-2) and TRBJ1-6; the D segment call TRBD1 is taken from the table without a DNA check. The CDR3 numbers 9 amino acids, ends counted. Germline V gene data show CDR1 as LGHDT and CDR2 as YNNKEL (reference sequence). This chain's CDR3 is CASSQLSGD.

This rearrangement joins TRBV30 to TRBJ1-3; D not certain. CDR3 size: 11 residues. V gave up 3 bases and J gave up 3 bases, with 3 bases separating them. Germline V gene sequence: CDR1 GTSNPN, CDR2 SVGIG (reference sequence). In DNA form, the CDR3 reads TGTGCCTGGAGATATGGAAACACCATATATTTT. This codes for CAWRYGNTIYF.

This clone was found once. The rearrangement uses TRBV28 and TRBJ1-2; D might be TRBD1 (5 bases). Per germline, CDR1 MDHEN and CDR2 SYDVKM. The CDR3 covers 13 residues. V lost 8 bases, J lost 4 bases, and 14 bases lay in between. CDR3 protein: CASLKQGRYGYTF. CDR3 sequence (DNA): TGTGCCAGCCTCAAGCAGGGTCGCTATGGCTACACCTTC.

CDR3 region: CASSKRGLETQYF. The DNA for the CDR3 is TGTGCCAGCAGTAAGAGGGGGCTAGAGACCCAGTACTTC. The rearrangement links TRBV27 to TRBJ2-5; TRBD1 agrees at 7 bases. The J segment lost 4 bases and the V segment lost 5 bases, leaving 4 bases of the junction unmatched. CDR3 length equals 13 residues. The germline V gene encodes CDR1 MNHEY and CDR2 SMNVEV (reference sequence).

The chain links TRBV2 to TRBJ2-1; 10 positions agree with TRBD2. Trimming at V came to 5 bases and at J to 8 bases, leaving 9 bases not matched to a gene. The CDR3 runs 15 residues. CDR1 SNHLY and CDR2 FYNNEI come from the germline V gene. The chain's CDR3 is CASSRSGGALYEQFF. DNA for the CDR3: TGTGCCAGCAGTCGCAGCGGGGGGGCTCTTTATGAGCAGTTCTTC.

The rearrangement links TRBV6-1 to TRBJ1-6; 9 bases fit TRBD1. Germline V gives CDR1 MNHNS, CDR2 SASEGT. CDR3 size: 18 residues. Trimming removed 3 bases from V and 6 bases from J; junction bases left unmatched: 12. The CDR3 nucleotides are TGTGCCAGCAGTGATAGCAGGACAGGGGCGTTTTTTAATTCACCCCTCCACTTT. This translates into CASSDSRTGAFFNSPLHF.

CDR3 in amino acids: CASSLQAQVSYNSPLHF. The CDR3 DNA reads TGTGCCAGCAGTTTACAGGCCCAGGTCTCCTATAATTCACCCCTCCACTTT. This rearrangement joins TRBV28 to TRBJ1-6, with D unresolved. This CDR3 has 17 residues. CDR1 MDHEN and CDR2 SYDVKM come from the germline V gene. V was clipped by 2 bases and J by 0 bases, with 11 bases between them.

J is TRBJ2-3 and V is TRBV19; the match to TRBD2 covers 7 bases. Trimming cost V 8 bases and J 3 bases; bases outside gene matches: 11. The CDR3 loop spans 15 amino acids. In germline, CDR1 is LNHDA, CDR2 SQIVND (reference sequence). Here the CDR3 reads CASSDGGGGTDTQYF. The CDR3 DNA sequence: TGTGCCAGTTCCGACGGTGGGGGAGGGACAGATACGCAGTATTTT.

V is TRBV20-1 and J is TRBJ2-5; maybe TRBD1 (6 bases). Trimming left V 3 bases short and J 3 bases short, with 8 bases between. Germline loops: CDR1 DFQATT, CDR2 SNEGSKA (reference sequence). CDR3 length equals 12 residues. The CDR3 loop reads CSASGQKETQYF. DNA for the CDR3: TGCAGTGCTAGTGGACAGAAAGAGACCCAGTACTTC.

The rearrangement links TRBV28 to TRBJ1-5, with 10 positions matching TRBD1. Per germline, CDR1 MDHEN and CDR2 SYDVKM. The CDR3 contains 16 residues. The trim removed 7 bases at V and 1 base at J, leaving 7 bases unmatched. The CDR3 bases are TGTGCCAGCAACAGACAGGGGGCGAGAAGCAATCAGCCCCAGCATTTT. This codes for CASNRQGARSNQPQHF.

CDR3 sequence: CASSSAGANVLTF. The CDR3 DNA reads as TGTGCCAGCAGTTCTGCTGGGGCCAACGTCCTGACTTTC. This chain joins TRBV28 and TRBJ2-6; D call uncertain. Per germline, CDR1 MDHEN and CDR2 SYDVKM. The V gene lost 4 bases and the J gene lost 2 bases, with 3 bases spanning the gap. The CDR3 is 13 amino acids.